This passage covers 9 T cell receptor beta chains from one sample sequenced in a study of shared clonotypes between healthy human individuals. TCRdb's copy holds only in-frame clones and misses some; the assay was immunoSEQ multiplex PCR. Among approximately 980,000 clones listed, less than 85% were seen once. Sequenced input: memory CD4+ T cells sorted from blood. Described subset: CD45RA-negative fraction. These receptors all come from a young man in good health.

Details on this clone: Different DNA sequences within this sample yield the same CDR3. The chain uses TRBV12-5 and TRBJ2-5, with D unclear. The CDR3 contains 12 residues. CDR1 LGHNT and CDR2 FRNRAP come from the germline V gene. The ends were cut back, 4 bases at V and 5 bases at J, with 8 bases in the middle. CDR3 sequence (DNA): TGTGCTAGTGGTTCCCTCGGTGAGACCCAGTACTTC. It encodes CASGSLGETQYF.

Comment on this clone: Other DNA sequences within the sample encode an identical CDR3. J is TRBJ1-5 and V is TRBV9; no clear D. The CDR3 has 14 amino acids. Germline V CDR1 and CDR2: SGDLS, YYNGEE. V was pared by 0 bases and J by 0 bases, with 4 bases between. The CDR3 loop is CASSVGDSNQPQHF. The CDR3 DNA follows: TGTGCCAGCAGCGTAGGGGATAGCAATCAGCCCCAGCATTTT.

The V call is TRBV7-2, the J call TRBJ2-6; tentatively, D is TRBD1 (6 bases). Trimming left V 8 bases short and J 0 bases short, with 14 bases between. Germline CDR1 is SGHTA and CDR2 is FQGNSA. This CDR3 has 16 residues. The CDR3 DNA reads TGTGCCAGCCGACAGGCACAACTCTCTGGGGCCAACGTCCTGACTTTC. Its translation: CASRQAQLSGANVLTF.

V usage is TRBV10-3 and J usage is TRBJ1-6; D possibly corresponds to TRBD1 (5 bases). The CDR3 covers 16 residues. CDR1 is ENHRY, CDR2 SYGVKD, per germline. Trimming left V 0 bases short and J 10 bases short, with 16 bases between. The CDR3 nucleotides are TGTGCCATCAGTGAGTCAAGTGGGAGGGGTAGATCACCCCTCCACTTT. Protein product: CAISESSGRGRSPLHF.

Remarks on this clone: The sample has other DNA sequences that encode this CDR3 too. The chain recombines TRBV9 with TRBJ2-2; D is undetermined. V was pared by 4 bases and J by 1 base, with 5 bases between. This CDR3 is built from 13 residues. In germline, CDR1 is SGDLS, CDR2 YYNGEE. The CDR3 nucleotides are TGTGCCAGCAGCTCGCGGAACACCGGGGAGCTGTTTTTT. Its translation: CASSSRNTGELFF.

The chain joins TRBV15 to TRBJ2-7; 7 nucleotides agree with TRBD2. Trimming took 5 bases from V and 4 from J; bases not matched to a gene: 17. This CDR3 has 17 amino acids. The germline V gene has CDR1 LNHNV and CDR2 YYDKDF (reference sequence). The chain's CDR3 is CATSGGGNGHLSYEQYF. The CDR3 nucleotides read TGTGCCACCAGCGGGGGAGGGAACGGACACTTGTCGTACGAGCAGTACTTC.

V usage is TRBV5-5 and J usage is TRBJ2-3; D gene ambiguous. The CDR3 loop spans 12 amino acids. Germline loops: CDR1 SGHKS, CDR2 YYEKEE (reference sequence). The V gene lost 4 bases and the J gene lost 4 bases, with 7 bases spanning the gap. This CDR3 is CASSPGSDTQYF. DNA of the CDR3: TGTGCCAGCAGCCCTGGTTCAGATACGCAGTATTTT.

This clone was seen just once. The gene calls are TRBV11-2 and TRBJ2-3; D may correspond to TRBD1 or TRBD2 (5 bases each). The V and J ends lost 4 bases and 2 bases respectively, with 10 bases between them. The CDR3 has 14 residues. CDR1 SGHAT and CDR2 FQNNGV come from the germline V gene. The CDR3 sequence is CASSSGPHTDTQYF. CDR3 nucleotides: TGTGCCAGCAGCTCGGGACCGCACACAGATACGCAGTATTTT. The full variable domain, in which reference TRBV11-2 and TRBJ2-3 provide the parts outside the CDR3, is EAGVAQSPRYKIIEKRQSVAFWCNPISGHATLYWYQQILGQGPKLLIQFQNNGVVDDSQLPKDRFSAERLKGVDSTLKIQPAKLEDSAVYLCASSSGPHTDTQYFGPGTRLTVL.

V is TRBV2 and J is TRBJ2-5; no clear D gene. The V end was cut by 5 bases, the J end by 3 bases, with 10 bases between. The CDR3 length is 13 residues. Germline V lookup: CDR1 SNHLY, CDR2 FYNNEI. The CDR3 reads CASSYSQKETQYF. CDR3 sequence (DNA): TGTGCCAGCAGTTACAGCCAAAAAGAGACCCAGTACTTC.